This T cell receptor beta chain was sequenced in a study of blood T cell repertoires in COVID-19 (dated by TCRdb to about 2020). For the study in its entirety: The collaborator samples originated in the United States, Italy and Spain and spanned the acute and convalescent phases of COVID-19. Sample metadata almost always included a de-identified subject ID, COVID-19 status, age in years and sex. The repertoires were released in a freely available public database meant as a resource for research on the immune response to SARS-CoV-2. Deeply sampled blood TCRbeta repertoires from subjects exposed to, actively infected with, or recovered from COVID-19 were included in the dataset. The prospective study material was composed of cDNA or gDNA derived from T cells, B-cell-depleted T cells, or PBMCs. Samples came from the ongoing ImmuneRACE study (first 160 participants) plus 1,254 subjects from 6 global collaborators. HLA class I and class II types, where available, came from metadata supplied by the sample provider rather than from assay-based typing.

Of note for this clone: It has no known antigen specificity. Per-base quality was not reported, and no clone a single base away is much larger than it.

At one collaborating source in Seattle, patients were enrolled during active infection and were followed longitudinally through the course of disease. Whole blood was collected in K2EDTA tubes by collaborating institutions according to the institutions' own protocols. For TCRbeta analysis, collaborators shipped samples as frozen whole blood, isolated PBMCs, or DNA extracted from either of those sample types. The germline V gene specifies LGHNA as CDR1 and YNFKEQ as CDR2. V is trimmed back by 5 bases and J by 5 bases, and the junction contains 10 bases that no gene match accounts for. Reading from cysteine to phenylalanine, the CDR3 counts 15 amino acids. Solely the CDR3 DNA is kept, with 45 bases framed from the first base. TCRbeta CDR3 regions were amplified from genomic DNA by means of the immunoSEQ Assay, a bias-controlled multiplex PCR. The original methods were these. The number of nucleated cells in each sample was estimated from the amplification of reference gene primers within the assay. Sequence reads were collapsed and filtered to measure the absolute abundance of every unique TCRbeta CDR3 rearrangement. For each sample, productive Simpson clonality was calculated by taking the square root of Simpson's diversity index across productive rearrangements. Sourced from immuneACCESS, this table was stored by TCRdb with only in-frame sequences that have V and J called. A share of the clones is absent; for the studies checked, an unresolved V gene accounts for under half, and the remainder has no known explanation. D and trimming were read from the DNA, whereas the V and J calls and clone size are those reported in that table. The sample has 270,000 or so clones on record, roughly nine tenths of them singletons. The ten biggest clones cover approximately 12% of the sample.

Summary of the overall study and its limitations: The quantity of clinical and demographic metadata differed by source and by participant and was supplied without curation.

The source material was peripheral blood. The sequence derives from a woman aged 25 to 39 with COVID-19, enrolled during active disease. The sequence links TRBV4-2 to TRBJ2-5, and TRBD2 aligns with 8 junction nucleotides. The nucleotide sequence is TGTGCCAGCAGCGTAACCGGGGGGGCAGGTGAGACCCAGTACTTC. This is translated as CASSVTGGAGETQYF.